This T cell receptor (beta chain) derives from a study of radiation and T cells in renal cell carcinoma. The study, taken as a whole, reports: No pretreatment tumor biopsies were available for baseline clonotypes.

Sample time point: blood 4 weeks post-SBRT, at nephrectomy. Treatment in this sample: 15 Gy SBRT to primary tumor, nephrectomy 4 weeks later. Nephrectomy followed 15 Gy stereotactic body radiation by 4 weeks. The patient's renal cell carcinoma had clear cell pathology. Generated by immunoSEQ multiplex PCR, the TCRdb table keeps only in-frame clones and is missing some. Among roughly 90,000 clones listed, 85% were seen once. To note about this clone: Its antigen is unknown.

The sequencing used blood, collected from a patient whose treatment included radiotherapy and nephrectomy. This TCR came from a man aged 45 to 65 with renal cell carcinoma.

For the CDR3, the DNA is TGTGCCTGGAGCCCTATAGGGGGCGGGGGCTACGAGCAGTACTTC. Its translation: CAWSPIGGGGYEQYF. The chain carries TRBV30 and TRBJ2-7, with D perhaps TRBD1 or TRBD2 (7 bases each). CDR3 length: 15 amino acids. Trimming took off 3 bases at V and 3 bases at J, with 18 bases between the two ends. The germline V gene has CDR1 GTSNPN and CDR2 SVGIG (reference sequence). The full variable domain, completed using reference TRBV30 and TRBJ2-7, is SQTIHQWPATLVQPVGSPLSLECTVEGTSNPNLYWYRQAAGRGLQLLFYSVGIGQISSEVPQNLSASRPQDRQFILSSKKLLLSDSGFYLCAWSPIGGGGYEQYFGPGTRLTVT.